This note documents a single T cell receptor beta chain sequence. These data originate in a study of blood T cell repertoires in COVID-19. Study context: Spain, Italy and the United States supplied samples that represented acute and convalescent COVID-19. Nucleic acid was either cDNA or gDNA, and it came from T cells, B-cell-depleted T cells, or PBMCs.

Original processing notes: Amplification of reference gene primers was used by the study to estimate nucleated cell counts. TCRdb's copy holds only in-frame clones and misses some; the assay was immunoSEQ multiplex PCR. The DNA was the basis for D and trimming; V, J and clone size are from that table. The sample yields approximately 80,000 clones, about 80% seen once. This CDR3 comprises 18 residues. This receptor was identified in a man aged 45-60 years with active or convalescent COVID-19. The sample was peripheral blood. The chain links TRBV21-1 to TRBJ2-4; the table's D call of TRBD2 was not tested on the DNA. TRBV21-1 constitutes a pseudogene. CDR3 sequence: CASSNRPLAGALKNIQYF. The CDR3 coding sequence is TGTGCCAGCAGCAACCGCCCCTTAGCGGGGGCCTTAAAAAACATTCAGTACTTC.